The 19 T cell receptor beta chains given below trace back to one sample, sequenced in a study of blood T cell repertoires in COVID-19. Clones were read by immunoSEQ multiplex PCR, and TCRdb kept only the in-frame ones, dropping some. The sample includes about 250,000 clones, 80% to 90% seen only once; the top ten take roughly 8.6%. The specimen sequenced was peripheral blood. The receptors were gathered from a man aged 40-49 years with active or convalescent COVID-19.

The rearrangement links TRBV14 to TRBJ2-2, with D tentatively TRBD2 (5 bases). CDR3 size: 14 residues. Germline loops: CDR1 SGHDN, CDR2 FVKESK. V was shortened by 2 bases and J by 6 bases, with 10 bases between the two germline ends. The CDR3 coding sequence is TGTGCCAGCAGCCAATTCCGAGGGCCCGGGGAGCTGTTTTTT. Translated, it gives CASSQFRGPGELFF.

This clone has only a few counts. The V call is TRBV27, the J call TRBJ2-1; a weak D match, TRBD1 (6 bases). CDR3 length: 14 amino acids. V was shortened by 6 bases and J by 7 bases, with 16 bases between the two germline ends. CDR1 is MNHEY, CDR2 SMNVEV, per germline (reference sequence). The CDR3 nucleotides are TGTGCCAGCAGCCCCAGGGGATTCTATAATGAGCAGTTCTTC. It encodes CASSPRGFYNEQFF.

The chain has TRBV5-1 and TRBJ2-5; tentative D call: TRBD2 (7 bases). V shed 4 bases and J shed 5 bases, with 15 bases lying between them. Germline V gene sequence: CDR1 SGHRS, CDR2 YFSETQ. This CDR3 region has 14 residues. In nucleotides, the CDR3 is TGCGCCAGCAGCAGGGGAGGGGGATGGGAGACCCAGTACTTC. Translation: CASSRGGGWETQYF.

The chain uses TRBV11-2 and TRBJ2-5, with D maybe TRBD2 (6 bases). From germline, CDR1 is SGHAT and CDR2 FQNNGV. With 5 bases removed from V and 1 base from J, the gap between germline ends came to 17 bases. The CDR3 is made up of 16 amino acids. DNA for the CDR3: TGTGCCAGCAGCCGCGGCTTACGGGGGTCCCAAGAGACCCAGTACTTC. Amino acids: CASSRGLRGSQETQYF. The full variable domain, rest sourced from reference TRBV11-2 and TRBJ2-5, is EAGVAQSPRYKIIEKRQSVAFWCNPISGHATLYWYQQILGQGPKLLIQFQNNGVVDDSQLPKDRFSAERLKGVDSTLKIQPAKLEDSAVYLCASSRGLRGSQETQYFGPGTRLLVL.

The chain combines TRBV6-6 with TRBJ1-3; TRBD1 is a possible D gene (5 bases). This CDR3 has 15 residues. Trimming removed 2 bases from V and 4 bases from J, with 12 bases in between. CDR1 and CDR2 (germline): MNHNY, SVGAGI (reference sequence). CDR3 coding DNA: TGTGCCAGCAGTTACCGGCGGGGCGAGGGAAACACCATATATTTT. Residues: CASSYRRGEGNTIYF.

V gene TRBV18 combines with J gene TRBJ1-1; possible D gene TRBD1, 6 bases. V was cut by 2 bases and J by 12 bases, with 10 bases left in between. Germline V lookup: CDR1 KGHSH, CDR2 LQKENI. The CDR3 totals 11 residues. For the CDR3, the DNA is TGTGCCAGCTCACCAGGGGGCGAACCTTTCTTT. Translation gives CASSPGGEPFF. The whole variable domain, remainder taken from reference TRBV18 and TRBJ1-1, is NAGVMQNPRHLVRRRGQEARLRCSPMKGHSHVYWYRQLPEEGLKFMVYLQKENIIDESGMPKERFSAEFPKEGPSILRIQQVVRGDSAAYFCASSPGGEPFFGQGTRLTVV.

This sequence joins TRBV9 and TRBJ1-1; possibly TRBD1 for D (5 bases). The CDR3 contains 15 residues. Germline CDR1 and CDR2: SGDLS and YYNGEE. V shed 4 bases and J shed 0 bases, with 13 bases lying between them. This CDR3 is CASSPRQTMNTEAFF. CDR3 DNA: TGTGCCAGCAGCCCCCGACAGACCATGAACACTGAAGCTTTCTTT.

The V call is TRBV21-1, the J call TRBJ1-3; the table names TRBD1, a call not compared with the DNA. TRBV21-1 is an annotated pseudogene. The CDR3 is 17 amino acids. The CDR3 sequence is CASSKARRGPSGNTIYF. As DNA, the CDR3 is TGTGCCAGCAGCAAAGCGAGAAGGGGGCCCTCTGGAAACACCATATATTTT.

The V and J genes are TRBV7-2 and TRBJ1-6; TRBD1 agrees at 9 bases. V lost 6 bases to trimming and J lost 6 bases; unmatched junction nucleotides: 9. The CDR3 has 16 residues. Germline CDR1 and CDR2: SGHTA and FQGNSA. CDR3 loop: CASRSTQQGANSPLHF. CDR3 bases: TGTGCCAGCAGGTCAACACAACAGGGGGCTAATTCACCCCTCCACTTT.

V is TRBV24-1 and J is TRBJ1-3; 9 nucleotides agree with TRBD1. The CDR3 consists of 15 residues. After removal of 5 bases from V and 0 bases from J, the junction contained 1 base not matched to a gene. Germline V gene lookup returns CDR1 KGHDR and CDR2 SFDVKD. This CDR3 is CATSATGGSGNTIYF. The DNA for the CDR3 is TGTGCCACCAGTGCGACAGGGGGCTCTGGAAACACCATATATTTT.

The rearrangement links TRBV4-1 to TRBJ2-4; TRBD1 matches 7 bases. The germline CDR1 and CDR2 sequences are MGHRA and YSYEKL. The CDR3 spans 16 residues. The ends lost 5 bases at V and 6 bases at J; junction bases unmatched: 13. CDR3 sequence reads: CASSSPGQRGRNIQYF. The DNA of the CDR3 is TGCGCCAGCAGCTCGCCGGGACAGCGAGGGAGAAACATTCAGTACTTC.

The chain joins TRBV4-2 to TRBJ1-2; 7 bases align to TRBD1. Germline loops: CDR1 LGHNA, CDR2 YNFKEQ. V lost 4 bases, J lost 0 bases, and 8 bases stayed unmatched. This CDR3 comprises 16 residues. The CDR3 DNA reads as TGTGCCAGCAGCCCTGGGCAGGGGGTGACTAACTATGGCTACACCTTC. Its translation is CASSPGQGVTNYGYTF.

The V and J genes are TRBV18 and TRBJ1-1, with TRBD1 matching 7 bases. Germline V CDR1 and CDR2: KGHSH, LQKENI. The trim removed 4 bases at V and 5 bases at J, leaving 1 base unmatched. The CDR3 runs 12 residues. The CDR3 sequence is CASSQDRTEAFF. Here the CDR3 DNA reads TGTGCCAGCTCACAGGACAGGACTGAAGCTTTCTTT. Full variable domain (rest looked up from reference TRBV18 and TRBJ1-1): NAGVMQNPRHLVRRRGQEARLRCSPMKGHSHVYWYRQLPEEGLKFMVYLQKENIIDESGMPKERFSAEFPKEGPSILRIQQVVRGDSAAYFCASSQDRTEAFFGQGTRLTVV.

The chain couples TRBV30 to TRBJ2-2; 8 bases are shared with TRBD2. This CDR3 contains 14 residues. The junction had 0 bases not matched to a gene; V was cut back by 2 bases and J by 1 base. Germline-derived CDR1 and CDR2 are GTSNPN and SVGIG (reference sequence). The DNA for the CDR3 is TGTGCCTGGAGTCGGGGGGGGAACACCGGGGAGCTGTTTTTT. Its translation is CAWSRGGNTGELFF.

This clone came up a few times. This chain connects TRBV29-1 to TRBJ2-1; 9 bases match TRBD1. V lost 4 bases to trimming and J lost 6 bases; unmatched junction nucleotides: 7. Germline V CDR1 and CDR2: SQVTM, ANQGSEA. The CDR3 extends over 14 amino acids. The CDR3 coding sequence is TGCAGCGTTGGGGACCTGACAGGGGGCAATGAGCAGTTCTTC. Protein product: CSVGDLTGGNEQFF.

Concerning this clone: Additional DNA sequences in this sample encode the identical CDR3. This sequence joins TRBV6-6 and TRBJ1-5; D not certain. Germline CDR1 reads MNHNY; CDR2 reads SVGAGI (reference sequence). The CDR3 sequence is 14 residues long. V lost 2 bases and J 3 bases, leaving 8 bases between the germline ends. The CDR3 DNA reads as TGTGCCAGCAGTTACGCAGAAGACAATCAGCCCCAGCATTTT. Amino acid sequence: CASSYAEDNQPQHF.

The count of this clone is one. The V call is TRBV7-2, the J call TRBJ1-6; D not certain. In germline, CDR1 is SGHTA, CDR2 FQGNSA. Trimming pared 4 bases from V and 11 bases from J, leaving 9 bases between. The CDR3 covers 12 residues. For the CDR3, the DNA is TGTGCCAGCAGCTACCCGGGAGCACCCCTCCACTTT. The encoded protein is CASSYPGAPLHF.

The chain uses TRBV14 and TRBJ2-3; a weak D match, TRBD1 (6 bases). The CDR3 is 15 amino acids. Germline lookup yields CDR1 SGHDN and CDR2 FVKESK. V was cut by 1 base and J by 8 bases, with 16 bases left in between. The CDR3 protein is CASSQGQGTGPTQYF. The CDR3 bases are TGTGCCAGCAGCCAAGGCCAAGGAACAGGGCCTACGCAGTATTTT.

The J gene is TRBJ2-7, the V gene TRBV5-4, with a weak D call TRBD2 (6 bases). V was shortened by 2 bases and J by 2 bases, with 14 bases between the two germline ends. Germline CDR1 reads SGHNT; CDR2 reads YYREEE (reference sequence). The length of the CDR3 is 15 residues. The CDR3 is CASSLSGTSTYEQYF. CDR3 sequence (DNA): TGTGCCAGCAGCTTATCCGGGACTTCAACCTACGAGCAGTACTTC.